In its sample, the clone carrying this TCR beta chain was seen a few times. The target antigen is unknown. CFSE-labeled sorted T cells met regulatory or mature dendritic cells for roughly 5 days. This sample was included in a study of regulatory dendritic cells for organ transplantation. Produced via immunoSEQ multiplex PCR; TCRdb's table is partial and in-frame only. The data show some 11,000 clones, nearly 80% seen once. Findings and limits, study-wide: Alloreactive memory CD8+ T cell pools varied considerably between individuals. Mature dendritic cells appeared to drive more memory CD8+ clonal expansion than regulatory ones.

Trimming at V came to 4 bases and at J to 1 base, leaving 4 bases not matched to a gene. Looked up from germline, CDR1 is ENHRY and CDR2 is SYGVKD. This CDR3 has 15 amino acids. Sequenced sample: naive CD8+ T cells from blood cultured with regulatory dendritic cells. Subset in this sample: CD45RA+ naive T cells. The chain uses TRBV10-3 and TRBJ2-1, with 7 bases lining up with TRBD2. The sequence derives from a human donor in good health. As DNA, the CDR3 is TGTGCCATCAGTGGCCTAGCGGATTCCTACAATGAGCAGTTCTTC. Its translation: CAISGLADSYNEQFF.